The 10 T cell receptor beta chains below come from one sample, sequenced in a study of cytomegalovirus exposure and HLA in healthy donors. The PCR employed 60 Vbeta primers together with 13 Jbeta primers. Generated by immunoSEQ multiplex PCR, the TCRdb table keeps only in-frame clones and is missing some. Of over 90,000 clones in the sample, 81% were seen once. The sequenced sample consisted of PBMCs. These receptors were obtained from a middle-aged man in good health and CMV-seropositive.

The CDR3 DNA is TGTGCCAGCAGTCTTAGCGGGGGGATAGGAAATGAGCAGTTCTTC. Amino acid sequence: CASSLSGGIGNEQFF. The J gene is TRBJ2-1, the V gene TRBV27; 10 nucleotides line up with TRBD2. This CDR3 is built from 15 residues. Germline values: CDR1 MNHEY, CDR2 SMNVEV (reference sequence). J gave up 7 bases and V 5 bases, and 8 bases lay outside the gene matches.

The chain couples TRBV7-2 to TRBJ2-7; 9 bases align to TRBD1. V trimming: 3 bases; J trimming: 3 bases; junction bases outside the gene matches: 3. CDR1 and CDR2 (germline): SGHTA, FQGNSA. CDR3 size: 14 residues. CDR3 sequence (DNA): TGTGCCAGCAGCTTGGGACAGGGATTCTACGAGCAGTACTTC. Translation gives CASSLGQGFYEQYF.

The chain employs TRBV27 and TRBJ1-1, with D unresolved. Trimming removed 2 bases at V and 10 bases at J, with 20 bases between. The germline gives CDR1 MNHEY, CDR2 SMNVEV (reference sequence). This CDR3 has 15 residues. CDR3 in amino acids: CASSLDRGMGGGAFF. As DNA, the CDR3 is TGTGCCAGCAGTTTAGATCGCGGGATGGGCGGTGGAGCTTTCTTT.

V is TRBV10-3 and J is TRBJ1-1; the D is unclear. Germline V gene lookup returns CDR1 ENHRY and CDR2 SYGVKD. The germline V and J ends were trimmed by 10 bases and 1 base, with 13 bases remaining between them. The CDR3 has 13 amino acids. The CDR3 nucleotides are TGTGCCACCCTCCTCCATAGGAACACTGAAGCTTTCTTT. Protein: CATLLHRNTEAFF.

J is TRBJ2-7 and V is TRBV7-8; no definite D call. This CDR3 spans 15 amino acids. Germline lookup yields CDR1 SGHVS and CDR2 FQNEAQ. The V and J ends lost 2 bases and 4 bases respectively, with 15 bases between them. CDR3 sequence reads: CASSLKAGARYEQYF. CDR3 sequence (DNA): TGTGCCAGCAGCTTAAAAGCAGGCGCCAGGTACGAGCAGTACTTC.

CDR3 protein: CASTLVPVSNQPQHF. Here the CDR3 DNA reads TGTGCCAGTACCCTAGTCCCGGTTAGCAATCAGCCCCAGCATTTT. The chain has TRBV19 and TRBJ1-5; the D is unclear. V was shortened by 7 bases and J by 0 bases, with 13 bases between the two germline ends. Germline assignment: CDR1 LNHDA and CDR2 SQIVND (reference sequence). The CDR3 has 15 amino acids.

This clone is a singleton in its sample. The junction shows a germline mismatch at one end, possibly a read error. Additional DNA sequences in this sample encode the identical CDR3. The chain carries TRBV19 and TRBJ1-6; D remains unclear. CDR3 length: 13 residues. Germline values: CDR1 LNHDA, CDR2 SQIVND (reference sequence). CDR3 region: CASSIRDNSPLHF. The CDR3 DNA is TGTGCCAGTAGTATAAGAGATAATTCTCCCCTCCACTTT.

The chain is built from TRBV2 and TRBJ2-3; D may be TRBD2 (6 bases). V shed 6 bases and J shed 2 bases, with 12 bases lying between them. This CDR3 region has 14 residues. Germline V lookup: CDR1 SNHLY, CDR2 FYNNEI. DNA for the CDR3: TGTGCCAGCAGAGTAGCGGCGAACACAGATACGCAGTATTTT. It translates to CASRVAANTDTQYF.

The chain is built from TRBV28 and TRBJ1-2; 7 bases match TRBD1. The CDR3 spans 16 residues. The trim removed 6 bases at V and 2 bases at J, leaving 12 bases unmatched. Germline V CDR1 and CDR2: MDHEN, SYDVKM. The CDR3 DNA reads TGTGCCAGCAGCACCCCAGGGGGACAACTCAACTATGGCTACACCTTC. Protein sequence: CASSTPGGQLNYGYTF.

V usage is TRBV30 and J usage is TRBJ2-1; 9 nucleotides line up with TRBD2. The germline gives CDR1 GTSNPN, CDR2 SVGIG (reference sequence). Germline trimming cut 4 bases from V and 11 bases from J; bases unmatched to any gene: 12. The CDR3 contains 14 residues. CDR3 in DNA: TGTGCCTGGACGGGCGGGGGGGCCCCAATGAAGCAGTTCTTC. It is translated as CAWTGGGAPMKQFF.